The 30 T cell receptor beta chains given below trace back to one sample, sequenced in a study of T cell responses to AZD1222 COVID-19 vaccine. Using immunoSEQ multiplex PCR, the repertoire was profiled, and TCRdb retains in-frame clones only, with some absent. The profile shows 90,000 to 150,000 clones, about 90% of them singletons. The input for sequencing was peripheral blood, taken on day 0 of AZD1222 vaccination. The source is an adult in good health.

The count of this clone is one. The rearrangement joins TRBV30 to TRBJ2-7; D ambiguous. CDR1 and CDR2 from the germline V gene are GTSNPN and SVGIG (reference sequence). The CDR3 has 15 amino acids. The ends were cut back, 4 bases at V and 0 bases at J, with 16 bases in the middle. The CDR3: CAWTRRQPISYEQYF. The DNA of the CDR3 is TGTGCCTGGACCCGAAGGCAGCCAATCTCCTACGAGCAGTACTTC.

This sequence joins TRBV24-1 and TRBJ2-1, with 7 nucleotides matching TRBD1. The germline V gene encodes CDR1 KGHDR and CDR2 SFDVKD. This CDR3 spans 17 amino acids. J lost 3 bases, V lost 2 bases, and 9 bases had no gene match. The CDR3 bases are TGTGCCACCAGTGATTCGGACAGGCCGATAGGCTACAATGAGCAGTTCTTC. It codes for CATSDSDRPIGYNEQFF.

The chain is built from TRBV5-1 and TRBJ2-7, with 7 bases identical to TRBD1. This CDR3 has 14 residues. V was pared by 1 base and J by 3 bases, with 4 bases of the junction left unmatched. CDR1 is SGHRS and CDR2 is YFSETQ in the germline V gene. The CDR3 region has the DNA TGCGCCAGCAGCTTGCTACAGGGGAACTACGAGCAGTACTTC. Protein: CASSLLQGNYEQYF.

The chain carries TRBV7-3 and TRBJ1-1; possibly TRBD1 for D (6 bases). Trimming removed 5 bases from V and 5 bases from J, with 15 bases in between. The CDR3 length is 14 residues. Germline values: CDR1 SGHTA, CDR2 FQGTGA. The CDR3 sequence: CASSSKKGGTEAFF. DNA for the CDR3: TGTGCCAGCAGCAGTAAAAAGGGGGGAACTGAAGCTTTCTTT.

The rearrangement links TRBV4-2 to TRBJ1-5, with D maybe TRBD1 (6 bases). Trimming removed 3 bases from V and 6 bases from J, with 24 bases in between. Germline V CDR1 and CDR2: LGHNA, YNFKEQ. The CDR3 contains 18 residues. The CDR3 loop is CASSHLGAGDVGSQPQHF. The CDR3 coding sequence is TGTGCCAGCAGCCACCTCGGGGCAGGGGACGTTGGAAGTCAGCCCCAGCATTTT.

The J gene is TRBJ2-4, the V gene TRBV15, with D unclear. Deletions cut 0 bases from V and 7 bases from J, with 13 bases between. Per germline, CDR1 LNHNV and CDR2 YYDKDF (reference sequence). There are 15 residues in the CDR3. CDR3 bases: TGTGCCACCAGCAGAGATGATAGAGCTCGGAACATTCAGTACTTC. It codes for CATSRDDRARNIQYF. Full variable domain (missing parts from reference TRBV15 and TRBJ2-4): DAMVIQNPRYQVTQFGKPVTLSCSQTLNHNVMYWYQQKSSQAPKLLFHYYDKDFNNEADTPDNFQSRRPNTSFCFLDIRSPGLGDTAMYLCATSRDDRARNIQYFGAGTRLSVL.

The chain couples TRBV5-1 to TRBJ1-6; 11 bases line up with TRBD1. The CDR3 is made up of 15 amino acids. Germline loops: CDR1 SGHRS, CDR2 YFSETQ. V lost 4 bases, J lost 10 bases, and 7 bases stayed unmatched. CDR3 coding DNA: TGCGCCAGCAGCAAGGGACAGGGGGTTAGGTCACCCCTCCACTTT. Protein: CASSKGQGVRSPLHF.

The rearrangement links TRBV28 to TRBJ1-5; no firm D call. CDR1 is MDHEN and CDR2 is SYDVKM in the germline V gene. Trimming took off 8 bases at V and 2 bases at J, with 13 bases between the two ends. This CDR3 comprises 14 residues. DNA for the CDR3: TGTGCCAGCGCACATCGAATGGGCAATCAGCCCCAGCATTTT. Translating it yields CASAHRMGNQPQHF.

This chain joins TRBV18 and TRBJ1-4; D possibly corresponds to TRBD1 (6 bases). The CDR3 extends over 14 amino acids. The V gene lost 2 bases and the J gene lost 8 bases, with 12 bases spanning the gap. CDR1 is KGHSH, CDR2 LQKENI, per germline. This chain's CDR3 is CASSPNRAGEKLFF. The DNA for the CDR3 is TGTGCCAGCTCACCAAACAGGGCCGGGGAAAAACTGTTTTTT.

The chain employs TRBV28 and TRBJ1-2; no reliable D call. The CDR3 loop spans 12 amino acids. V lost 7 bases, J lost 7 bases, and 13 bases lay in between. Germline lookup yields CDR1 MDHEN and CDR2 SYDVKM. CDR3 in DNA: TGTGCCAGCAACGGGAGGTGGAGTGGCTACACCTTC. Encoded protein: CASNGRWSGYTF.

CDR3 in amino acids: CASSQGAGNNEQFF. The CDR3 DNA is TGTGCCAGCTCTCAAGGGGCAGGAAACAATGAGCAGTTCTTC. This chain links TRBV18 with TRBJ2-1, with a tentative D call TRBD1 (5 bases). Trimming took 6 bases from V and 5 from J, leaving 14 bases between them. Germline-derived CDR1 and CDR2 are KGHSH and LQKENI. The CDR3 loop spans 14 amino acids.

This clone has a single count. The chain links TRBV28 to TRBJ1-1; D gene uncertain. CDR3 size: 13 residues. Between the trimmed V and J ends, which lost 7 bases and 11 bases, there was a span of 20 bases. The germline V gene encodes CDR1 MDHEN and CDR2 SYDVKM. CDR3 amino acids: CASTLQRGAGAFF. The CDR3 coding sequence is TGTGCCAGCACCCTACAGCGGGGTGCGGGGGCTTTCTTT.

The CDR3 coding sequence is TGTGCCACCAGCAGAGATCGGTTCAACGGAAACACCATATATTTT. Protein sequence: CATSRDRFNGNTIYF. The rearrangement uses TRBV15 and TRBJ1-3; D not certain. This CDR3 comprises 15 residues. Per germline, CDR1 LNHNV and CDR2 YYDKDF (reference sequence). Between the trimmed V and J ends, which lost 0 bases and 4 bases, there was a span of 10 bases. Using reference TRBV15 and TRBJ1-3 for the parts outside the CDR3, the full variable domain is DAMVIQNPRYQVTQFGKPVTLSCSQTLNHNVMYWYQQKSSQAPKLLFHYYDKDFNNEADTPDNFQSRRPNTSFCFLDIRSPGLGDTAMYLCATSRDRFNGNTIYFGEGSWLTVV.

The genes are TRBV5-1 and TRBJ1-2; tentatively, D is TRBD1 (6 bases). This CDR3 region has 14 residues. From germline, CDR1 is SGHRS and CDR2 YFSETQ. V was cut by 5 bases and J by 11 bases, with 22 bases left in between. This CDR3 is CASRGGSGPMRYTF. The CDR3 coding sequence is TGCGCCAGCAGAGGGGGGTCCGGCCCTATGCGGTACACCTTC.

On this clone: An end of the junction differs from the germline gene, which may be a read error. The rearrangement joins TRBV7-9 to TRBJ2-1; no clear D gene. The germline V gene has CDR1 SEHNR and CDR2 FQNEAQ (reference sequence). The CDR3 has 12 residues. This chain's CDR3 is CASSLVSQERFF. The CDR3 bases are TGTGCCAGCAGCTTAGTCTCCCAAGAGCGGTTCTTC.

The genes are TRBV7-9 and TRBJ1-4, with 7 bases aligning to TRBD1. The CDR3 runs 14 residues. V was clipped by 1 base and J by 7 bases; unmatched bases: 3. Germline V lookup: CDR1 SEHNR, CDR2 FQNEAQ (reference sequence). Here the CDR3 DNA reads TGTGCCAGCAGCTTAGAAGGGGGCAGTGAAAAACTGTTTTTT. It is translated as CASSLEGGSEKLFF.

The chain recombines TRBV19 with TRBJ1-5, with 7 nucleotides matching TRBD1. The germline CDR1 and CDR2 sequences are LNHDA and SQIVND (reference sequence). The CDR3 is 15 residues long. J gave up 0 bases and V 4 bases, and 3 bases lay outside the gene matches. The CDR3 sequence is CASSRQGNSNQPQHF. The CDR3 DNA follows: TGTGCCAGTAGTAGACAGGGAAATAGCAATCAGCCCCAGCATTTT.

This chain connects TRBV3-1 (or the pseudogene TRBV3-2) to TRBJ2-1; D may be TRBD1 (7 bases). From germline, CDR1 is LGHDT and CDR2 YNNKEL (reference sequence). The CDR3 extends over 16 amino acids. Between the trimmed V and J ends, which lost 1 base and 8 bases, there was a span of 18 bases. CDR3 loop: CASSQGRGRSGHEQFF. CDR3 in DNA: TGTGCCAGCAGCCAAGGGAGGGGGCGGAGCGGGCATGAGCAGTTCTTC.

The genes are TRBV5-1 and TRBJ2-7; tentative D call: TRBD2 (5 bases). The CDR3 contains 15 residues. Per the germline V gene, CDR1 is SGHRS and CDR2 is YFSETQ. V lost 4 bases and J 1 base, leaving 15 bases between the germline ends. DNA of the CDR3: TGCGCCAGCAGCCCGGGGTCAGGTTATTCCTACGAGCAGTACTTC. Residues: CASSPGSGYSYEQYF.

The chain couples TRBV29-1 to TRBJ2-7; 10 bases match TRBD1. V was clipped by 4 bases and J by 3 bases; unmatched bases: 3. The germline gives CDR1 SQVTM, CDR2 ANQGSEA. The CDR3 length is 13 residues. This chain's CDR3 is CSVGRTGGYEQYF. The CDR3 coding sequence is TGCAGCGTTGGGAGGACAGGGGGCTACGAGCAGTACTTC.

The CDR3 is CASGGVAGNTIYF. The CDR3 DNA is TGTGCCAGCGGTGGGGTTGCTGGAAACACCATATATTTT. This chain uses TRBV7-9 with TRBJ1-3; D not resolved. CDR3 length: 13 amino acids. Germline V gene lookup returns CDR1 SEHNR and CDR2 FQNEAQ (reference sequence). V was clipped by 8 bases and J by 2 bases, with 10 bases between them.

The chain carries TRBV11-2 and TRBJ2-1; D possibly uses TRBD1 or TRBD2 (5 bases each). The germline V gene has CDR1 SGHAT and CDR2 FQNNGV. The CDR3 has 17 residues. Trimming shortened V by 8 bases and J by 0 bases, and 20 bases separated the two germline ends. The DNA for the CDR3 is TGTGCCAGCGAGGGCCGAGGGGCAAAGGTCTCCTACAATGAGCAGTTCTTC. Protein sequence: CASEGRGAKVSYNEQFF.

The V and J genes are TRBV3-1 (or the pseudogene TRBV3-2) and TRBJ2-7; D gene ambiguous. Looked up from germline, CDR1 is LGHDT and CDR2 is YNNKEL (reference sequence). The V end lost 1 base, the J end lost 3 bases, and 7 bases lay between the germline ends. This CDR3 is 13 amino acids long. CDR3 sequence (DNA): TGTGCCAGCAGCCAAGGGTCAAACTACGAGCAGTACTTC. Translation: CASSQGSNYEQYF.

This sequence joins TRBV5-1 and TRBJ2-1; the match to TRBD1 covers 8 bases. The CDR3 runs to 15 residues. The V gene end was trimmed by 4 bases and the J gene end by 6 bases; junction bases not matched to a gene: 9. Germline V gene sequence: CDR1 SGHRS, CDR2 YFSETQ. The CDR3 sequence: CASSQGTGGINEQFF. CDR3 sequence (DNA): TGCGCCAGCAGCCAGGGTACAGGGGGAATCAATGAGCAGTTCTTC.

The chain recombines TRBV19 with TRBJ2-1, with TRBD2 as a possible D gene (5 bases). The CDR3 has 13 residues. From germline, CDR1 is LNHDA and CDR2 SQIVND (reference sequence). Trimming took 5 bases from V and 4 from J, leaving 9 bases between them. This CDR3 is CASSSGVYNEQFF. The DNA of the CDR3 is TGTGCCAGTAGTTCCGGGGTGTACAATGAGCAGTTCTTC.

This chain links TRBV5-6 with TRBJ2-7; either TRBD1 or TRBD2 may supply D (5 bases each). The germline CDR1 and CDR2 sequences are SGHDT and YYEEEE. The CDR3 runs 15 residues. V was pared by 4 bases and J by 0 bases, with 14 bases between. CDR3 in DNA: TGTGCCAGCAGCGGGGGTGGGACCCTCTCCTACGAGCAGTACTTC. Translating it yields CASSGGGTLSYEQYF.

The chain combines TRBV27 with TRBJ1-4; D is perhaps TRBD1 (5 bases). The V and J ends lost 4 bases and 8 bases respectively, with 14 bases between them. This CDR3 is built from 14 residues. The germline V gene has CDR1 MNHEY and CDR2 SMNVEV (reference sequence). The DNA of the CDR3 is TGTGCCAGCAGTTCCAGGGACCTGAGGGAAAAACTGTTTTTT. This codes for CASSSRDLREKLFF.

This sequence joins TRBV9 and TRBJ2-2; the match to TRBD2 covers 9 bases. CDR1 is SGDLS and CDR2 is YYNGEE in the germline V gene. V shed 0 bases and J 6 bases; nucleotides not matched to a gene: 6. The CDR3 is made up of 16 amino acids. CDR3 in DNA: TGTGCCAGCAGCGTAGCTGCGGGAGGGCCGTCCGGGGAGCTGTTTTTT. Translation gives CASSVAAGGPSGELFF.

A few counts support this clone. The chain employs TRBV2 and TRBJ1-1, with no clear D. The CDR3 covers 14 residues. Germline CDR1 and CDR2: SNHLY and FYNNEI. Trimming took off 7 bases at V and 4 bases at J, with 16 bases between the two ends. The CDR3: CASTGLVSGTEAFF. CDR3 bases: TGTGCCAGCACCGGGTTGGTTTCGGGCACTGAAGCTTTCTTT.

The chain is built from TRBV7-9 and TRBJ1-2; D uncertain. CDR3 length: 15 amino acids. The V end lost 7 bases, the J end lost 8 bases, and 23 bases lay between the germline ends. Germline CDR1 reads SEHNR; CDR2 reads FQNEAQ (reference sequence). This CDR3 reads CASNRVEGAAGGYTF. CDR3 in DNA: TGTGCCAGCAACCGGGTCGAGGGAGCCGCGGGGGGCTACACCTTC. Drawing the rest from reference TRBV7-9 and TRBJ1-2, the complete variable domain is DTGVSQNPRHKITKRGQNVTFRCDPISEHNRLYWYRQTLGQGPEFLTYFQNEAQLEKSRLLSDRFSAERPKGSFSTLEIQRTEQGDSAMYLCASNRVEGAAGGYTFGSGTRLTVV.